Below, one TCR beta chain is given with its context. Its antigen is not yet known. No base quality values were provided; no much bigger clone lies one nucleotide off. This specimen belongs to a study of blood T cell repertoires in COVID-19 (dated by TCRdb to 2018 to 2021). Concerning the study at large: The collaborator samples originated in the United States, Italy and Spain and spanned the acute and convalescent phases of COVID-19. Where available, HLA class I and class II types were obtained from metadata supplied by the sample provider rather than from assay-based typing. The material from the prospective study consisted of cDNA or gDNA derived from T cells, B-cell-depleted T cells, or PBMCs. The samples were drawn from two sources: the first 160 participants of the ongoing ImmuneRACE study, and 1,000 to 1,500 subjects contributed by 6 global collaborators. Deeply sampled blood TCRbeta repertoires from subjects exposed to, actively infected with, or recovered from COVID-19 were included in the dataset. The repertoires were released in a freely available public database meant as a resource for research on the immune response to SARS-CoV-2. The sample metadata nearly always contained a de-identified subject ID, COVID-19 status, age in years and sex. Results the study describes overall, beyond this receptor: The amount of clinical and demographic metadata varied by source and participant and was provided uncurated.

Collaborating institutions collected whole blood in K2EDTA tubes following their own protocols. Collaborator samples were shipped for TCRbeta analysis as frozen whole blood, isolated PBMCs, or DNA extracted from either sample type. TCRbeta CDR3 regions were amplified from genomic DNA by means of the immunoSEQ Assay, a bias-controlled multiplex PCR. Under the source paper's analysis protocol: Within the assay, amplification of reference gene primers was used to estimate how many nucleated cells each sample contained. To quantify the absolute abundance of each unique TCRbeta CDR3 rearrangement, sequence reads were collapsed and filtered. For each sample, productive Simpson clonality was calculated as the square root of Simpson's diversity index over productive rearrangements. What TCRdb holds here is the immuneACCESS table cut down to in-frame rearrangements. Part of the clones is not present; checked against another copy, under half of the missing clones reflect an unresolved V gene, and the others are unexplained. V and J calls and clone size are those listed in that table; D and trimming were worked out from the DNA. This sample gives some 140,000 clones in total; around 76% of them show up just once. In total, the top ten clones hold 10% to 13% of the sample.

The germline V gene (reference sequence) specifies LGHDT as CDR1 and YNNKEL as CDR2. Including the terminal cysteine and phenylalanine, the CDR3 comprises 16 residues. Left in the record is the CDR3 DNA by itself, 48 bases read in frame from the first base. V is reduced by 0 bases and J by 0 bases, leaving a spacing of 11 bases between them. The source is a human donor in a cohort sampled during active COVID-19. The sequence joins TRBV3-1 (or the pseudogene TRBV3-2) to TRBJ1-1; no D gene call is confident. Sequenced: peripheral blood. The CDR3 region reads CASSQDMPDMNTEAFF. The DNA sequence follows: TGTGCCAGCAGCCAAGATATGCCAGACATGAACACTGAAGCTTTCTTT.